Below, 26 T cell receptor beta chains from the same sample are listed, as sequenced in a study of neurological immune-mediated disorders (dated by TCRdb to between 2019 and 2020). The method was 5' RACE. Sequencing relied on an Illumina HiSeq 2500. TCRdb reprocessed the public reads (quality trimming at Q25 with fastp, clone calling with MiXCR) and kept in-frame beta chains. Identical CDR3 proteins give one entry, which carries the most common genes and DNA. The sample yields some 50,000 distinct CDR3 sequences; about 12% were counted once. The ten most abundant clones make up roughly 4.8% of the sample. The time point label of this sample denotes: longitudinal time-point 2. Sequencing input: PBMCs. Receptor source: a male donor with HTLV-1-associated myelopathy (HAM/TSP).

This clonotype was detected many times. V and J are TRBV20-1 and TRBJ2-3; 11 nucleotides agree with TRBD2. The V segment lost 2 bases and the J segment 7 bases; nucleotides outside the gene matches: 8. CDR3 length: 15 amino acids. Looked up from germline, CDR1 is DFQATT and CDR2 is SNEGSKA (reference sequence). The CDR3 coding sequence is TGCAGTGCTAGACCGGGACTAGCGGTCCCAAATACGCAGTATTTT. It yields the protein CSARPGLAVPNTQYF.

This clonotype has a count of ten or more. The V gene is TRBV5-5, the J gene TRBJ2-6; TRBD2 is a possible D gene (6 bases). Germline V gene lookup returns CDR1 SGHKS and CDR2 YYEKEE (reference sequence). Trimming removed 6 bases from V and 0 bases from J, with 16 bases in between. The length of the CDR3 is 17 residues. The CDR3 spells CASTLRGRSSGANVLTF. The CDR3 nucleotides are TGTGCCAGCACCCTGCGGGGACGAAGCTCTGGGGCCAACGTCCTGACTTTC.

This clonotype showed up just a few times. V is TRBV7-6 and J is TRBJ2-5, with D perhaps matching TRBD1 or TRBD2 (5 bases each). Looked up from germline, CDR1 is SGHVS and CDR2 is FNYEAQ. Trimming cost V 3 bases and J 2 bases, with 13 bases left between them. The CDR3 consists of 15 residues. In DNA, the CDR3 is TGTGCCAGCAGCTTGGGACCCACGGATCAAGAGACCCAGTACTTC. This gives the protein CASSLGPTDQETQYF. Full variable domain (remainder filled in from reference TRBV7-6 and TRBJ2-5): GAGVSQSPRYKVTKRGQDVALRCDPISGHVSLYWYRQALGQGPEFLTYFNYEAQQDKSGLPNDRFSAERPEGSISTLTIQRTEQRDSAMYRCASSLGPTDQETQYFGPGTRLLVL.

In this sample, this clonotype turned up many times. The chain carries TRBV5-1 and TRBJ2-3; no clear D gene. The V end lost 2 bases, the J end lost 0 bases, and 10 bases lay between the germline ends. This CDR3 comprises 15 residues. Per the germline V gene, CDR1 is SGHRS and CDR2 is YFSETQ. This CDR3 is CASSLLPLSTDTQYF. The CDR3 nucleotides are TGCGCCAGCAGCTTACTTCCCCTTAGCACAGATACGCAGTATTTT.

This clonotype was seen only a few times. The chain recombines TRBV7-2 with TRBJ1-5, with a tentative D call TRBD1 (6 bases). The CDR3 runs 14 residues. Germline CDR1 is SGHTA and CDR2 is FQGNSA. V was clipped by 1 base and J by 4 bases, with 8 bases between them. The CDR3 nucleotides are TGTGCCAGCAGCTTAGGACAGGTTAATCAGCCCCAGCATTTT. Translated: CASSLGQVNQPQHF.

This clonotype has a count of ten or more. Here the CDR3 DNA reads TGCGCCAGCAGCTTGGCCGGGACAGAGGAGACCCAGTACTTC. Translated, it gives CASSLAGTEETQYF. The chain has TRBV5-1 and TRBJ2-5, with TRBD1 matching 7 bases. V lost 0 bases, J lost 5 bases, and 4 bases stayed unmatched. Germline loops: CDR1 SGHRS, CDR2 YFSETQ. The CDR3 is 14 residues long. The variable domain in full, with the rest retrieved from reference TRBV5-1 and TRBJ2-5, is KAGVTQTPRYLIKTRGQQVTLSCSPISGHRSVSWYQQTPGQGLQFLFEYFSETQRNKGNFPGRFSGRQFSNSRSEMNVSTLELGDSALYLCASSLAGTEETQYFGPGTRLLVL.

CDR3 bases: TGCGCCAGCAGTTCAAGGGTTTCCATCGAGCAGTACTTC. It yields the protein CASSSRVSIEQYF. The rearrangement links TRBV5-1 to TRBJ2-7, with D unclear. V was clipped by 5 bases and J by 6 bases, with 15 bases between them. CDR3 length: 13 amino acids. From germline, CDR1 is SGHRS and CDR2 YFSETQ.

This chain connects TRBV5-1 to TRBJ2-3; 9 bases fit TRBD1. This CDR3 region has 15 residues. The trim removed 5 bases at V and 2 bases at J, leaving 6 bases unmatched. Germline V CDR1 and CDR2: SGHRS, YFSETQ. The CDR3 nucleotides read TGCGCCAGCAGTGCCGGGACAGGGATCACAGATACGCAGTATTTT. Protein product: CASSAGTGITDTQYF.

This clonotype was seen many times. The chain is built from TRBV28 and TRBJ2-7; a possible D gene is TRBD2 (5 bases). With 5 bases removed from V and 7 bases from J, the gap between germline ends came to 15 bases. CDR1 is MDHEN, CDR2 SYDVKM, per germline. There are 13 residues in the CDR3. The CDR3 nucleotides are TGTGCCAGCAGTCCTTCGGGGTCGCTAGAGCAGTACTTC. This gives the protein CASSPSGSLEQYF. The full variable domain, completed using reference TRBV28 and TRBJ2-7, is DVKVTQSSRYLVKRTGEKVFLECVQDMDHENMFWYRQDPGLGLRLIYFSYDVKMKEKGDIPEGYSVSREKKERFSLILESASTNQTSMYLCASSPSGSLEQYFGPGTRLTVT.

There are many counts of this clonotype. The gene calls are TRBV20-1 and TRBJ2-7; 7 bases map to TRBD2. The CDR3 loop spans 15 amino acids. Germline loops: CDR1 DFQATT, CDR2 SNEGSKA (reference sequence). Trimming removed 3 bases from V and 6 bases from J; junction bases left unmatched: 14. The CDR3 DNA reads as TGCAGTGCTAGGGAACTAAGCGGGGTTTACTCCGAGCAGTACTTC. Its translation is CSARELSGVYSEQYF.

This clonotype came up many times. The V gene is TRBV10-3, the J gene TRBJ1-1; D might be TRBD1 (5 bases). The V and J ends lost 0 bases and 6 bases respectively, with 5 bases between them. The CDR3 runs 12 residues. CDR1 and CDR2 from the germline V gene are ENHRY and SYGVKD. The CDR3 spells CAISESGAEAFF. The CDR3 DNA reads TGTGCCATCAGTGAGTCGGGGGCTGAAGCTTTCTTT.

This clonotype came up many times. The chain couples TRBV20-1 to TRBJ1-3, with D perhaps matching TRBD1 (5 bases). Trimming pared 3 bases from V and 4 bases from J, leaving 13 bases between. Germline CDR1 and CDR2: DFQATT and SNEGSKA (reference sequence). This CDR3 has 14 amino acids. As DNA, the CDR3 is TGCAGTGCTAGTTGGGCAGGGCCCGGAAACACCATATATTTT. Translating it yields CSASWAGPGNTIYF.

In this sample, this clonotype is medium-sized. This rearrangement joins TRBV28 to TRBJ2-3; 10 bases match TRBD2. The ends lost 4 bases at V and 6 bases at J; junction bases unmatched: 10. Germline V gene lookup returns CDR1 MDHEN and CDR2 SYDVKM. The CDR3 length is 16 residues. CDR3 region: CASSSPQRGGRDTQYF. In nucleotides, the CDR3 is TGTGCCAGCAGTTCCCCCCAGCGGGGGGGCCGTGATACGCAGTATTTT. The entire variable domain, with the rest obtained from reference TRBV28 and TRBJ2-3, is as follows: DVKVTQSSRYLVKRTGEKVFLECVQDMDHENMFWYRQDPGLGLRLIYFSYDVKMKEKGDIPEGYSVSREKKERFSLILESASTNQTSMYLCASSSPQRGGRDTQYFGPGTRLTVL.

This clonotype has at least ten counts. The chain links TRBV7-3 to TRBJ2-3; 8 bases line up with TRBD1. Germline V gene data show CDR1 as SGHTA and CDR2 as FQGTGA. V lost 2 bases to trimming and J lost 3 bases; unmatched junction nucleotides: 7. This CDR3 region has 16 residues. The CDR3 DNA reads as TGTGCCAGCAGCTTAGGACAGGGAGTAATTACAGATACGCAGTATTTT. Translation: CASSLGQGVITDTQYF.

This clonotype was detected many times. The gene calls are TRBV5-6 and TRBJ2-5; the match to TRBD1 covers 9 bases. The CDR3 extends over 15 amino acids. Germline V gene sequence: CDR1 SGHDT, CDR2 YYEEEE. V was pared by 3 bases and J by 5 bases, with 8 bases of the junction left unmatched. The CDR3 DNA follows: TGTGCCAGCAGCTCCCAGGGACAGGGCGGTGAGACCCAGTACTTC. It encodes CASSSQGQGGETQYF.

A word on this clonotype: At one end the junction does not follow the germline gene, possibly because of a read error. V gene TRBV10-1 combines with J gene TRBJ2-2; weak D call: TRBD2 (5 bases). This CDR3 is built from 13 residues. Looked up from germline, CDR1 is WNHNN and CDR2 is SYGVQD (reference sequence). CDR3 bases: TGCGACAGCAGCAAGGGTGGGAGCGGGGAGCTGTTTTTT. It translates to CDSSKGGSGELFF.

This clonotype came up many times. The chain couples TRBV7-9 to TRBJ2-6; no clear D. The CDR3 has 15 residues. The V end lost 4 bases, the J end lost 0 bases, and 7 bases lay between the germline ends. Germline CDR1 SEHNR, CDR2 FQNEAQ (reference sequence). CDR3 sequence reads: CASSSRSSGANVLTF. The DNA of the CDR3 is TGTGCCAGCAGCTCACGGTCCTCTGGGGCCAACGTCCTGACTTTC.

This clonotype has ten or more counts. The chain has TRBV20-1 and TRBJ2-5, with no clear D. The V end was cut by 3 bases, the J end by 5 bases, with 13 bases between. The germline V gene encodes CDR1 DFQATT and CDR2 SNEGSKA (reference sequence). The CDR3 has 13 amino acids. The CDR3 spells CSASPQIFETQYF. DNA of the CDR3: TGCAGTGCTAGTCCGCAGATTTTCGAGACCCAGTACTTC.

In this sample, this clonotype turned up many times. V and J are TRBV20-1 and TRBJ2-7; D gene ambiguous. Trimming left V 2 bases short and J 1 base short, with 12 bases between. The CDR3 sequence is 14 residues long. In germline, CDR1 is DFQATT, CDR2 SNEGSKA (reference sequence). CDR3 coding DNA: TGCAGTGCTAGACAACCCACCGGGTCCTACGAGCAGTACTTC. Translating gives CSARQPTGSYEQYF.

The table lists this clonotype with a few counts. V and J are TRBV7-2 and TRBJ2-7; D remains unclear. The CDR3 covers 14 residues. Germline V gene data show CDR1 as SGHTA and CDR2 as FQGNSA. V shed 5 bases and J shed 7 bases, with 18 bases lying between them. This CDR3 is CASSPQATMGEQYF. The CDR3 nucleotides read TGTGCCAGCAGCCCCCAGGCGACAATGGGGGAGCAGTACTTC.

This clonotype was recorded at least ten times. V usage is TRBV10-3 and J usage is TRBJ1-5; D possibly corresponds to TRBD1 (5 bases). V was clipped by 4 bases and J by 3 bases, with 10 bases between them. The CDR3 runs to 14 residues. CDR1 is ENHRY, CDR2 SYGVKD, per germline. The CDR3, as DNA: TGTGCCATCAGTGTTGACAGTCTCAATCAGCCCCAGCATTTT. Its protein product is CAISVDSLNQPQHF.

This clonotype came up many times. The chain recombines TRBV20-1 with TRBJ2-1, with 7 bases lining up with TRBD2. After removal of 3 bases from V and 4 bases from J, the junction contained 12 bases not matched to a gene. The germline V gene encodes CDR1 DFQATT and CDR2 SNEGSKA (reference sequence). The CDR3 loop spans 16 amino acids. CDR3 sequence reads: CSASSSWEGAYNEQFF. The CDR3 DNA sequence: TGCAGTGCTAGTAGTTCCTGGGAGGGAGCTTACAATGAGCAGTTCTTC.

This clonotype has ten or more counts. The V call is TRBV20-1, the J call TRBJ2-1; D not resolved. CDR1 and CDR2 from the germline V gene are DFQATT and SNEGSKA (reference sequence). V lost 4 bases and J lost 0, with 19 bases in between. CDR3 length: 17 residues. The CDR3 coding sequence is TGCAGTGCTACTAGATATCCCGGGCGGCTCTCCTACAATGAGCAGTTCTTC. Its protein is CSATRYPGRLSYNEQFF.

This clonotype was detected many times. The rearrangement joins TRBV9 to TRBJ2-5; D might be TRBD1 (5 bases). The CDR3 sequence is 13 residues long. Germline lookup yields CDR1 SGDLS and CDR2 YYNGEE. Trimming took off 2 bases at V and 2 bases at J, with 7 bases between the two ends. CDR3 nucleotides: TGTGCCAGCAGCGTGGGGCAGCAAGAGACCCAGTACTTC. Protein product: CASSVGQQETQYF.

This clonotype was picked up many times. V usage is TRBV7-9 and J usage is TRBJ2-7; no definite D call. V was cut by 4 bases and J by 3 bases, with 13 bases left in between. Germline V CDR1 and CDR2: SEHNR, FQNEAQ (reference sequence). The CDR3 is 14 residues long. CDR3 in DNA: TGTGCCAGCAGCTCGACGACGAAGAGCTACGAGCAGTACTTC. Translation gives CASSSTTKSYEQYF.

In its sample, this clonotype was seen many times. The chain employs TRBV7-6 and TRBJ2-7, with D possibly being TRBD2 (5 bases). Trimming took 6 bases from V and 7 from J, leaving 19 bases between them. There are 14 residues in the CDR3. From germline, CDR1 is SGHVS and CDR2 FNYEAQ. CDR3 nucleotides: TGTGCCAGCAGATCCGGGGTAATCGGTCAAGAGCAGTACTTC. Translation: CASRSGVIGQEQYF.